The clone carrying this T cell receptor (beta chain) was seen repeatedly, ten times or more. Its matching antigen is unknown. TCR beta libraries were built with iRepertoire HTBI primers and Arm-PCR of CDR3 regions. TCRdb processed the multiplex PCR reads anew with MiXCR; each CDR3 protein has one entry. The repertoire consists of some 370,000 distinct CDR3 sequences, with roughly 10% occurring once and the leading ten covering approximately 17%. Time point denoted: newly diagnosed GD, antithyroid drugs for less than 3 months. The TCR library used RNA extracted from PBMCs. Germline lookup yields CDR1 MDHEN and CDR2 SYDVKM. V shed 3 bases and J shed 0 bases, with 6 bases lying between them. This CDR3 is 13 amino acids long. These data are taken from a study of regulatory T cells in long-lasting Graves disease. For the study at large: Freshly diagnosed Graves' patients had used antithyroid drugs for under 3 months.

Study-wide findings and caveats: Public clonotype sharing was higher in persistent than newly diagnosed patients. There was favoring of TRBV28, TRBJ1-2 and TRBJ2-5 in persistent disease.

The sample was also linked to a second study, of T cells in Graves' hyperthyroidism and ophthalmopathy. That report adds: Blood also showed most of the thyroid clonotypes that were expanded above 0.001.

The material was peripheral blood mononuclear cells (PBMCs), obtained at new diagnosis, from a patient treated with antithyroid drugs. The TCR was taken from a woman aged 18-29 years with Graves disease. The chain combines TRBV28 with TRBJ2-7; D is ambiguous. The CDR3 DNA is TGTGCCAGCAGTTTCCCAGCCTCCTACGAGCAGTACTTC. Translation gives CASSFPASYEQYF.